The clone carrying this TCR beta chain was observed a few times. The antigen is not known. Trimming took off 0 bases at V and 5 bases at J, with 11 bases between the two ends. Germline loops: CDR1 SGHDT, CDR2 YYEEEE. This CDR3 is built from 14 residues. These data come from a study of CD8+CD57+ T cells in acquired aplastic anemia. The wider study: Sorted cells (CD4+ and CD8+) yielded DNA amounts that averaged roughly 3.2 ug.

Flow cytometry had shown expanded CD8+CD57+ cells in the patients chosen for sequencing. A severe acquired aplastic anemia diagnosis applied to all patients. The study, taken as a whole, reports: Significant differences in CD8+ Simpson's diversity were not observed between patients and controls. Patients and controls turned out to have roughly 29 CD8+ CDR3 sequences in common.

For CDR3 and TCR beta VDJ profiling, genomic DNA was the template used. TCRdb processed the reads anew with MiXCR; each CDR3 protein has one entry. The table lists roughly 500,000 distinct CDR3 sequences, 25% to 40% of them singletons. Sequenced sample: sorted CD4+, CD8+, or CD8+CD57+ T cells (not recorded which) from PBMCs. The source of this sequence is a human donor with aplastic anemia. The chain links TRBV5-6 to TRBJ1-2, with TRBD1 as a possible D gene (5 bases). The CDR3 DNA reads TGTGCCAGCAGCTTGGGAGGGGAGGTGTATGGCTACACCTTC. Protein sequence: CASSLGGEVYGYTF.